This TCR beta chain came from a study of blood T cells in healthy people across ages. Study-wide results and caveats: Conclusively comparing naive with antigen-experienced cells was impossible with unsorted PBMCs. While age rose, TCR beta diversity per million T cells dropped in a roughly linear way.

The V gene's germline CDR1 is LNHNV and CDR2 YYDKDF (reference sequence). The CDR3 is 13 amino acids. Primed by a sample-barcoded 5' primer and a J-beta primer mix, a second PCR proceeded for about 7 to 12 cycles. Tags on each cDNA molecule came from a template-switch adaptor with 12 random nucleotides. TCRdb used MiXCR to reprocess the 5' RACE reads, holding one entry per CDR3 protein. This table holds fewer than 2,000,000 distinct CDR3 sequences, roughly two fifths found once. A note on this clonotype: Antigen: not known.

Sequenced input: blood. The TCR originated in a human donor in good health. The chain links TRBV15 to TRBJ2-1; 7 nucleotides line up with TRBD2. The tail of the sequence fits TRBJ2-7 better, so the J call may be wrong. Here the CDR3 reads CATRSAGVYEQYF. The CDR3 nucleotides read TGTGCCACCAGGTCCGCGGGGGTGTACGAGCAGTACTTC.